The source of this T cell receptor beta chain is a study of control samples from healthy donors and cancer patients. The V gene lost 5 bases and the J gene lost 0 bases, with 14 bases spanning the gap. Germline V gene lookup returns CDR1 MNHEY and CDR2 SMNVEV (reference sequence). The CDR3 spans 16 residues. Here immunoSEQ multiplex PCR was the method, and the copy in TCRdb shows in-frame clones only, minus some. The sample has over 85,000 clones, over 85% seen once. Input material: blood. The receptor was derived from a woman under 40 in good health. The chain is built from TRBV27 and TRBJ1-5; perhaps TRBD1 as D (5 bases). This CDR3 is CASSHSGHYSNQPQHF. CDR3 sequence (DNA): TGTGCCAGCAGTCATTCAGGGCACTATAGCAATCAGCCCCAGCATTTT.